Below, 18 T cell receptor beta chains from the same sample are listed, as sequenced in a study of shared clonotypes between healthy human individuals. Some clones are missing from TCRdb's copy, which holds only in-frame ones; the method was immunoSEQ multiplex PCR. The sample has about 490,000 clones, 65% to 80% seen once. The sample taken for sequencing was PBMCs. The receptors shown here come from a woman aged 40 to 50 in good health. Some clones in this sample may be carry-over from other donors' samples.

The V gene is TRBV1, the J gene TRBJ2-5. TRBV1 is recorded as a pseudogene. There are 15 residues in the CDR3. The CDR3 is CTSSQEGSAQETQYF. The CDR3 nucleotides read TGCACCAGCAGCCAAGAGGGAAGCGCACAAGAGACCCAGTACTTC.

This clone was picked up a small number of times. The rearrangement links TRBV7-6 to TRBJ2-5, with 9 bases aligning to TRBD1. Germline CDR1 and CDR2: SGHVS and FNYEAQ. Trimming removed 5 bases from V and 5 bases from J; junction bases left unmatched: 9. The CDR3 has 15 residues. The CDR3 loop is CASSPPGTGQETQYF. The CDR3 DNA follows: TGTGCCAGCAGCCCCCCCGGGACAGGGCAGGAGACCCAGTACTTC.

This clone was counted between two and nine times. The chain recombines TRBV2 with TRBJ1-2, with TRBD1 matching 7 bases. Germline CDR1 reads SNHLY; CDR2 reads FYNNEI. This CDR3 is built from 15 residues. Germline trimming cut 6 bases from V and 4 bases from J; bases unmatched to any gene: 11. This CDR3 is CASSKGNRGPYGYTF. The CDR3 DNA reads as TGTGCCAGCAGCAAAGGGAACAGGGGCCCCTATGGCTACACCTTC.

Only a few counts were recorded for this clone. The rearrangement joins TRBV11-2 to TRBJ2-7, with TRBD2 identical over 13 bases. Germline-derived CDR1 and CDR2 are SGHAT and FQNNGV. The CDR3 has 17 amino acids. J lost 5 bases, V lost 5 bases, and 12 bases had no gene match. The CDR3: CASSPRTSGSLSHEQYF. For the CDR3, the DNA is TGTGCCAGCAGCCCCCGGACTAGCGGGAGTCTTTCCCACGAGCAGTACTTC.

The rearrangement uses TRBV5-1 and TRBJ2-7, with D perhaps assigned TRBD1 or TRBD2 (5 bases each). Germline V gives CDR1 SGHRS, CDR2 YFSETQ. The CDR3 runs to 15 residues. The ends were cut back, 4 bases at V and 0 bases at J, with 14 bases in the middle. CDR3 DNA: TGCGCCAGCAGCCCGACAGCTGGGAGCTCCTACGAGCAGTACTTC. Its translation is CASSPTAGSSYEQYF.

The table lists this clone with a count of one. The chain links TRBV6-1 to TRBJ1-4, with unresolved D. The CDR3 is made up of 14 amino acids. Between the trimmed V and J ends, which lost 1 base and 6 bases, there was a span of 9 bases. CDR1 is MNHNS, CDR2 SASEGT, per germline. The CDR3 coding sequence is TGTGCCAGCAGTGAAGGTGGTTTTCATGAAAAACTGTTTTTT. Protein sequence: CASSEGGFHEKLFF.

This chain uses TRBV9 with TRBJ2-1, with 12 bases matching TRBD2. J gave up 8 bases and V 3 bases, and 9 bases lay outside the gene matches. The CDR3 covers 16 residues. Germline CDR1 is SGDLS and CDR2 is YYNGEE. The CDR3 DNA reads as TGTGCCAGCAGCGCCGACAGGACTAGCGGGACGGATGAGCAGTTCTTC. Translation gives CASSADRTSGTDEQFF.

This clone was observed a handful of times. Other nucleotide sequences in the sample specify the same CDR3. The chain has TRBV19 and TRBJ1-1; a weak D match, TRBD1 (5 bases). The germline V and J ends were trimmed by 5 bases and 1 base, with 11 bases remaining between them. CDR1 and CDR2 (germline): LNHDA, SQIVND (reference sequence). The CDR3 extends over 14 amino acids. CDR3 DNA: TGTGCCAGTAGTGCGGGACGGTCGAACACTGAAGCTTTCTTT. Translated: CASSAGRSNTEAFF.

The chain has TRBV4-2 and TRBJ2-1, with 9 bases aligning to TRBD1. The ends lost 5 bases at V and 5 bases at J; junction bases unmatched: 7. The CDR3 contains 15 residues. Per germline, CDR1 LGHNA and CDR2 YNFKEQ. CDR3 loop: CASSNRDRANNEQFF. CDR3 bases: TGTGCCAGCAGCAACCGGGACAGGGCCAACAATGAGCAGTTCTTC.

This clone appeared once. The rearrangement links TRBV9 to TRBJ2-5; 10 nucleotides align to TRBD2. This CDR3 region has 17 residues. CDR1 and CDR2 from the germline V gene are SGDLS and YYNGEE. Losses at the gene ends were 3 bases for V and 2 bases for J; bases not matched to a gene: 10. The CDR3 DNA is TGTGCCAGCAGCGCAGGGTTAGCGGGAGGCTATCAAGAGACCCAGTACTTC. This sequence encodes CASSAGLAGGYQETQYF.

The chain links TRBV27 to TRBJ1-2; D possibly corresponds to TRBD1 (5 bases). The CDR3 contains 14 residues. Trimming removed 7 bases at V and 5 bases at J, with 17 bases between. Looked up from germline, CDR1 is MNHEY and CDR2 is SMNVEV (reference sequence). CDR3 loop: CASKNAAGLYGYTF. DNA for the CDR3: TGTGCCAGCAAAAACGCCGCAGGGCTATATGGCTACACCTTC.

This chain links TRBV28 with TRBJ2-1; tentatively, D is TRBD1 or TRBD2 (5 bases each). V dropped 5 bases and J dropped 8 bases, with 22 bases sitting between them. The germline gives CDR1 MDHEN, CDR2 SYDVKM. The CDR3 has 16 amino acids. The CDR3 nucleotides read TGTGCCAGCAGTCCAAGACTGGATCCGAGGGGCGATGAGCAGTTCTTC. The encoded protein is CASSPRLDPRGDEQFF.

This clone was found once. This chain connects TRBV10-3 to TRBJ1-1; D is ambiguous. The CDR3 is 13 amino acids. Looked up from germline, CDR1 is ENHRY and CDR2 is SYGVKD. V was pared by 6 bases and J by 6 bases, with 14 bases between. In DNA form, the CDR3 reads TGTGCCATCAGCGCGACGGTAAGGGCTGAAGCTTTCTTT. It is translated as CAISATVRAEAFF.

This chain uses TRBV5-4 with TRBJ2-7, with D possibly matching TRBD2 (6 bases). The germline V gene encodes CDR1 SGHNT and CDR2 YYREEE (reference sequence). Deletions cut 4 bases from V and 2 bases from J, with 22 bases between. The CDR3 loop spans 17 amino acids. CDR3 region: CASSPPWRDGPTYEQYF. CDR3 nucleotides: TGTGCCAGCAGCCCCCCATGGCGGGATGGGCCGACCTACGAGCAGTACTTC.

This sequence joins TRBV11-2 and TRBJ1-1; no clear D gene. V lost 0 bases and J lost 6, with 14 bases in between. Germline lookup yields CDR1 SGHAT and CDR2 FQNNGV. This CDR3 has 15 amino acids. The CDR3 DNA is TGTGCCAGCAGCTTAGATCTAAATTTGGGGTCTGAAGCTTTCTTT. Translation gives CASSLDLNLGSEAFF.

The chain joins TRBV2 to TRBJ2-5; possibly TRBD1 or TRBD2 for D (5 bases each). V lost 7 bases to trimming and J lost 5 bases, with 11 bases between them. Germline CDR1 and CDR2: SNHLY and FYNNEI. The CDR3 runs 12 residues. CDR3 nucleotides: TGTGCCAGCAACCGGGACGAGGAGACCCAGTACTTC. Translated: CASNRDEETQYF.

This chain joins TRBV5-1 and TRBJ1-1; the D gene is possibly TRBD1 (6 bases). Trimming took off 1 base at V and 6 bases at J, with 13 bases between the two ends. The CDR3 has 14 amino acids. Germline CDR1 is SGHRS and CDR2 is YFSETQ. The CDR3 DNA is TGCGCCAGCAGCTTGCTGGGGGGCGCAGCTGAAGCTTTCTTT. Translated, it gives CASSLLGGAAEAFF.

This chain links TRBV25-1 with TRBJ2-5, with 9 bases aligning to TRBD1. There are 16 residues in the CDR3. Germline-derived CDR1 and CDR2 are MGHDK and SYGVNS. The V gene end was trimmed by 4 bases and the J gene end by 4 bases; junction bases not matched to a gene: 10. CDR3 nucleotide sequence: TGTGCCAGCAGTGTCCCCCCGGGACAGGGTGTAGAGACCCAGTACTTC. Amino acid sequence: CASSVPPGQGVETQYF.